The T cell receptor beta chain under discussion was sequenced for a study of chemoradiotherapy in HPV16-positive cancers. General study points: Only a couple of HPV16-positive patients supplied the functional HPV-specificity definition.

Clones were sequenced by immunoSEQ multiplex PCR, and TCRdb holds only the in-frame ones, with some missing. The sample gives about 53,000 clones, 90% of which show up once; around 3.5% is in the top ten. Concerning this clone: Its antigen remains unknown.

Trimming left V 6 bases short and J 4 bases short, with 12 bases between. Germline loops: CDR1 MNHNY, CDR2 SVGAGI (reference sequence). CDR3 length: 14 amino acids. The chain carries TRBV6-6 and TRBJ1-4; D may be TRBD1 (5 bases). The specimen was blood, collected from a patient who underwent chemoradiotherapy. The receptor was isolated from a human donor with HPV-associated anogenital cancer. The CDR3 is CASSLGRYNEKLFF. In DNA, the CDR3 is TGTGCCAGCAGCTTGGGACGGTATAATGAAAAACTGTTTTTT.